This entry lists 30 T cell receptor beta chains sequenced from one sample in a study of cytomegalovirus exposure and HLA in healthy donors. Sequenced by immunoSEQ multiplex PCR; TCRdb stores in-frame clones only, minus some. The sample lists roughly 150,000 clones; 70% to 90% were seen once. Material: PBMCs. The receptors derive from a man aged 30-40 years in good health and CMV-seropositive.

This chain joins TRBV4-3 and TRBJ2-7; no reliable D call. The CDR3 totals 15 residues. Germline CDR1 is LGHNA and CDR2 is YSLEER. Trimming pared 1 base from V and 0 bases from J, leaving 10 bases between. As DNA, the CDR3 is TGCGCCAGCAGCCAAGGGGCAGAAGTCTCCTACGAGCAGTACTTC. Its protein is CASSQGAEVSYEQYF.

V and J are TRBV4-2 and TRBJ2-5; 7 nucleotides agree with TRBD2. In germline, CDR1 is LGHNA, CDR2 YNFKEQ. V shed 8 bases, J shed 6 bases, and the junction held 6 bases outside the gene matches. The CDR3 is 12 residues long. This CDR3 reads CASGPGGKTQYF. For the CDR3, the DNA is TGTGCCAGCGGGCCGGGGGGAAAGACCCAGTACTTC.

The rearrangement links TRBV30 to TRBJ2-5; 11 nucleotides line up with TRBD2. The CDR3 is 16 residues long. Germline trimming cut 8 bases from V and 5 bases from J; bases unmatched to any gene: 16. Germline V lookup: CDR1 GTSNPN, CDR2 SVGIG (reference sequence). The CDR3 is CARGNKTSGVRETQYF. The CDR3 nucleotides read TGTGCCAGGGGGAATAAGACTAGCGGGGTCCGGGAGACCCAGTACTTC.

This clone was recorded at least ten times. The chain has TRBV19 and TRBJ2-1; maybe TRBD1 (6 bases). Trimming left V 5 bases short and J 4 bases short, with 12 bases between. Germline CDR1 reads LNHDA; CDR2 reads SQIVND (reference sequence). This CDR3 contains 14 residues. The CDR3 region has the DNA TGTGCCAGTAGTTTTGGGACACCTTACAATGAGCAGTTCTTC. Its translation is CASSFGTPYNEQFF.

This chain joins TRBV7-2 and TRBJ1-4; D perhaps matches TRBD1 (6 bases). Germline V gene data show CDR1 as SGHTA and CDR2 as FQGNSA. V lost 3 bases to trimming and J lost 5 bases, with 13 bases between them. CDR3 length: 15 residues. CDR3 residues: CASSFLGGRNEKLFF. In DNA, the CDR3 is TGTGCCAGCAGCTTTCTAGGGGGTCGCAATGAAAAACTGTTTTTT.

The V gene is TRBV19, the J gene TRBJ1-3; 8 bases map to TRBD1. V lost 4 bases to trimming and J lost 0 bases; unmatched junction nucleotides: 8. The CDR3 sequence is 17 residues long. CDR1 and CDR2 from the germline V gene are LNHDA and SQIVND (reference sequence). The CDR3: CASSRGAGGNSGNTIYF. In nucleotides, the CDR3 is TGTGCCAGTAGTAGGGGAGCAGGGGGCAACTCTGGAAACACCATATATTTT. The variable domain in full, with the rest retrieved from reference TRBV19 and TRBJ1-3, is DGGITQSPKYLFRKEGQNVTLSCEQNLNHDAMYWYRQDPGQGLRLIYYSQIVNDFQKGDIAEGYSVSREKKESFPLTVTSAQKNPTAFYLCASSRGAGGNSGNTIYFGEGSWLTVV.

A few counts support this clone. The chain carries TRBV2 and TRBJ2-5; D might be TRBD2 (6 bases). Germline V gene sequence: CDR1 SNHLY, CDR2 FYNNEI. The CDR3 extends over 15 amino acids. V lost 5 bases, J lost 7 bases, and 20 bases lay in between. The CDR3 loop reads CASSISSGEPGTQYF. CDR3 nucleotide sequence: TGTGCCAGCAGTATTTCCTCGGGGGAGCCGGGGACCCAGTACTTC.

The chain employs TRBV6-1 and TRBJ1-2, with TRBD1 matching 9 bases. Germline CDR1 reads MNHNS; CDR2 reads SASEGT. The CDR3 extends over 16 amino acids. V lost 4 bases and J lost 5; bases outside the gene matches: 11. The DNA for the CDR3 is TGTGCCAGCAGTGGCCGACTTCGGGACAGGGTTTATGGCTACACCTTC. This encodes CASSGRLRDRVYGYTF.

The chain joins TRBV5-4 to TRBJ2-3; the match to TRBD2 covers 8 bases. The CDR3 covers 16 residues. Per the germline V gene, CDR1 is SGHNT and CDR2 is YYREEE (reference sequence). After removal of 4 bases from V and 2 bases from J, the junction contained 9 bases not matched to a gene. CDR3 nucleotide sequence: TGTGCCAGCAGCGGTAAGGCGGGGGGCTTCACAGATACGCAGTATTTT. Its translation is CASSGKAGGFTDTQYF.

The chain employs TRBV19 and TRBJ1-3; D might be TRBD1 (6 bases). The CDR3 has 14 residues. In germline, CDR1 is LNHDA, CDR2 SQIVND (reference sequence). The germline V and J ends were trimmed by 4 bases and 2 bases, with 9 bases remaining between them. The CDR3 coding sequence is TGTGCCAGTAGTACTGGGACAACTGGAAACACCATATATTTT. Translated: CASSTGTTGNTIYF.

V gene TRBV7-6 combines with J gene TRBJ2-6, with 7 positions matching TRBD1. In germline, CDR1 is SGHVS, CDR2 FNYEAQ. Unmatched junction bases numbered 6, after V lost 3 bases and J lost 4 bases. The CDR3 is made up of 16 amino acids. CDR3 nucleotides: TGTGCCAGCAGCTTGCTGGGACAGTCGGGGGCCAACGTCCTGACTTTC. Translating gives CASSLLGQSGANVLTF.

A single count supports this clone. This chain links TRBV4-2 with TRBJ2-1; the match to TRBD2 covers 13 bases. Looked up from germline, CDR1 is LGHNA and CDR2 is YNFKEQ. After removal of 1 base from V and 1 base from J, the junction contained 1 base not matched to a gene. This CDR3 comprises 17 residues. CDR3 residues: CASSQGTSGGSYNEQFF. CDR3 bases: TGTGCCAGCAGCCAAGGGACTAGCGGGGGTTCCTACAATGAGCAGTTCTTC.

This rearrangement joins TRBV9 to TRBJ1-2, with D unclear. V was clipped by 0 bases and J by 2 bases, with 14 bases between them. Germline V lookup: CDR1 SGDLS, CDR2 YYNGEE. CDR3 length equals 16 residues. The CDR3 here is CASSVDHGEGNYGYTF. CDR3 in DNA: TGTGCCAGCAGCGTAGATCACGGGGAGGGCAACTATGGCTACACCTTC.

The genes are TRBV6-1 and TRBJ2-4; D is unresolved. V lost 6 bases and J 1 base, leaving 10 bases between the germline ends. The CDR3 is made up of 14 amino acids. The V gene's germline CDR1 is MNHNS and CDR2 SASEGT. The CDR3, as DNA: TGTGCCAGCAGGGGCGAGTCGGCCAAAAACATTCAGTACTTC. Amino acids: CASRGESAKNIQYF.

The DNA for the CDR3 is TGTGCCAGCAGCTTCCAGGAGAACACTGAAGCTTTCTTT. This sequence encodes CASSFQENTEAFF. The chain joins TRBV11-2 to TRBJ1-1, with no clear D. The germline V gene encodes CDR1 SGHAT and CDR2 FQNNGV. V was shortened by 3 bases and J by 1 base, with 6 bases between the two germline ends. The CDR3 covers 13 residues.

This chain links TRBV11-3 with TRBJ2-2; D remains unclear. Germline V gives CDR1 SGHNT, CDR2 YENEEA. V lost 1 base to trimming and J lost 1 base, with 7 bases between them. This CDR3 has 15 residues. The DNA of the CDR3 is TGTGCCAGCAGCTTAGGACAACTGAACACCGGGGAGCTGTTTTTT. Translating gives CASSLGQLNTGELFF.

This chain uses TRBV6-5 with TRBJ2-7, with 11 bases lining up with TRBD2. This CDR3 comprises 15 residues. After removal of 2 bases from V and 2 bases from J, the junction contained 2 bases not matched to a gene. The germline CDR1 and CDR2 sequences are MNHEY and SVGAGI. As DNA, the CDR3 is TGTGCCAGCAGTTACCTTAGCGGGGGGGCCTACGAGCAGTACTTC. This translates into CASSYLSGGAYEQYF.

The V and J genes are TRBV4-1 and TRBJ2-1; maybe TRBD2 (7 bases). CDR1 is MGHRA and CDR2 is YSYEKL in the germline V gene. There are 15 residues in the CDR3. The V end was cut by 4 bases, the J end by 6 bases, with 16 bases between. The CDR3 sequence: CASSRGGGAINEQFF. As DNA, the CDR3 is TGCGCCAGCAGCCGCGGAGGGGGGGCTATCAATGAGCAGTTCTTC.

The chain's CDR3 is CASSLVGVEAFF. The CDR3 bases are TGTGCCAGCAGCTTGGTAGGGGTAGAAGCTTTCTTT. The chain combines TRBV5-4 with TRBJ1-1; D is possibly TRBD1 (5 bases). Germline V lookup: CDR1 SGHNT, CDR2 YYREEE (reference sequence). This CDR3 region has 12 residues. V was clipped by 0 bases and J by 8 bases, with 8 bases between them.

The J gene is TRBJ2-3, the V gene TRBV29-1, with TRBD2 matching over 14 bases. Per the germline V gene, CDR1 is SQVTM and CDR2 is ANQGSEA. The J segment lost 1 base and the V segment lost 5 bases, leaving 5 bases of the junction unmatched. The CDR3 sequence is 16 residues long. The CDR3, as DNA: TGCAGCGTTTCGGGACTAGCGGGGGCAGGCACAGATACGCAGTATTTT. Translation: CSVSGLAGAGTDTQYF.

The V and J genes are TRBV5-1 and TRBJ1-5; 7 nucleotides align to TRBD1. This CDR3 is 15 amino acids long. The germline V gene has CDR1 SGHRS and CDR2 YFSETQ. V dropped 2 bases and J dropped 7; count of bases not matched to a gene: 9. The CDR3 bases are TGCGCCAGCAGCTTATCGGGACAGACGGAACAGCCCCAGCATTTT. Residues: CASSLSGQTEQPQHF. Full variable domain (remainder filled in from reference TRBV5-1 and TRBJ1-5): KAGVTQTPRYLIKTRGQQVTLSCSPISGHRSVSWYQQTPGQGLQFLFEYFSETQRNKGNFPGRFSGRQFSNSRSEMNVSTLELGDSALYLCASSLSGQTEQPQHFGDGTRLSIL.

This clone was recorded only once. The chain carries TRBV6-1 and TRBJ1-4; 7 nucleotides match TRBD1. Germline-derived CDR1 and CDR2 are MNHNS and SASEGT. V gave up 0 bases and J gave up 5 bases; unmatched junction bases: 6. The CDR3 consists of 16 residues. CDR3 coding DNA: TGTGCCAGCAGTGAAGCAATAGGCAGGGGGAATGAAAAACTGTTTTTT. This sequence encodes CASSEAIGRGNEKLFF.

The chain links TRBV30 to TRBJ2-5; 7 positions match TRBD2. The germline gives CDR1 GTSNPN, CDR2 SVGIG (reference sequence). V shed 0 bases and J 5 bases; nucleotides not matched to a gene: 3. This CDR3 is built from 13 residues. The CDR3 here is CAWSVRGGETQYF. The CDR3 coding sequence is TGTGCCTGGAGTGTAAGGGGAGGGGAGACCCAGTACTTC.

The chain couples TRBV6-5 to TRBJ1-5, with 7 nucleotides matching TRBD1. Germline-derived CDR1 and CDR2 are MNHEY and SVGAGI. The length of the CDR3 is 15 residues. V was pared by 0 bases and J by 4 bases, with 3 bases of the junction left unmatched. CDR3 DNA sequence: TGTGCCAGCAGTTACTCCTTACAGGGGAATCAGCCCCAGCATTTT. This encodes CASSYSLQGNQPQHF.

The chain combines TRBV5-1 with TRBJ2-3; 11 nucleotides line up with TRBD2. The CDR3 runs 17 residues. Germline V lookup: CDR1 SGHRS, CDR2 YFSETQ. V shed 0 bases, J shed 3 bases, and the junction held 6 bases outside the gene matches. The CDR3 protein is CASSLGSSGGATDTQYF. The CDR3 DNA reads as TGCGCCAGCAGCTTGGGGAGTAGCGGGGGGGCGACAGATACGCAGTATTTT.

This chain connects TRBV7-2 to TRBJ2-2; a possible D gene is TRBD2 (6 bases). CDR3 length: 14 amino acids. CDR1 and CDR2 (germline): SGHTA, FQGNSA. Trimming cost V 2 bases and J 8 bases, with 12 bases left between them. The CDR3 sequence: CASSLHTGGGELFF. CDR3 in DNA: TGTGCCAGCAGCTTACATACTGGAGGGGGGGAGCTGTTTTTT.

V is TRBV6-5 and J is TRBJ1-2, with D tentatively TRBD1 (6 bases). This CDR3 comprises 13 residues. Germline V gene lookup returns CDR1 MNHEY and CDR2 SVGAGI. V lost 7 bases, J lost 7 bases, and 16 bases lay in between. The CDR3 loop is CASIQGSLGGYTF. DNA of the CDR3: TGTGCCAGCATACAGGGCTCCCTCGGTGGCTACACCTTC.

The rearrangement joins TRBV6-5 to TRBJ2-2, with D perhaps matching TRBD1 (6 bases). The length of the CDR3 is 15 residues. Between the trimmed V and J ends, which lost 6 bases and 3 bases, there was a span of 14 bases. Looked up from germline, CDR1 is MNHEY and CDR2 is SVGAGI. The CDR3 spells CASRSPGVHTGELFF. In nucleotides, the CDR3 is TGTGCCAGCAGGTCGCCAGGGGTTCACACCGGGGAGCTGTTTTTT.

The V and J genes are TRBV4-1 and TRBJ1-3, with TRBD1 identical over 10 bases. The CDR3 is 17 amino acids. The germline V gene has CDR1 MGHRA and CDR2 YSYEKL. V trimming: 4 bases; J trimming: 4 bases; junction bases outside the gene matches: 10. The CDR3 spells CASSPPGRDRGGNTIYF. CDR3 DNA: TGCGCCAGCAGCCCCCCCGGTAGGGACAGGGGAGGAAACACCATATATTTT.

The rearrangement joins TRBV4-3 to TRBJ1-2, with no clear D. CDR3 length: 14 residues. From germline, CDR1 is LGHNA and CDR2 YSLEER. Trimming took 0 bases from V and 3 from J, leaving 8 bases between them. CDR3 in DNA: TGCGCCAGCAGCCAAGATGCGGTTCACTATGGCTACACCTTC. This gives the protein CASSQDAVHYGYTF.